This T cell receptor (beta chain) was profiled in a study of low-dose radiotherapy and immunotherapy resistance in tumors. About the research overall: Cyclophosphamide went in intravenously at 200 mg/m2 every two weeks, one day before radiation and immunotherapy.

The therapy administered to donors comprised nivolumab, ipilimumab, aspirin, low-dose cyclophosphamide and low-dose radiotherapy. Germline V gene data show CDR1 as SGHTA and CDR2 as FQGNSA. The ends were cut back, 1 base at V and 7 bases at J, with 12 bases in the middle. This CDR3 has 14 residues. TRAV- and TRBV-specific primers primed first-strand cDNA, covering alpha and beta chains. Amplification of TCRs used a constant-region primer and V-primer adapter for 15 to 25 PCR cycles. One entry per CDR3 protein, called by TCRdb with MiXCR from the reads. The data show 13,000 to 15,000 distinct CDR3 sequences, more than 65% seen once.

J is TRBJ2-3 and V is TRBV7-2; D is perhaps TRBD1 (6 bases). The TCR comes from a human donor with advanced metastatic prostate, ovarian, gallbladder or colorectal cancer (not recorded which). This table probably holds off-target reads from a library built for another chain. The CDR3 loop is CASSLERGQHTQYF. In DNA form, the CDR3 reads TGTGCCAGCAGCTTAGAGAGGGGACAACATACGCAGTATTTT.